These 9 T cell receptor beta chains came from one sample sequenced in a study of T cells in Graves' hyperthyroidism and ophthalmopathy. Using RNA transcripts as the source, TCR beta CDR3 regions were amplified. Researchers ran a first-round RT-PCR on the TCR CDR3 using the HTBI primer set. TCRdb itself ran the multiplex PCR reads through MiXCR, one entry per CDR3 protein. The sample yields 470,000 or so distinct CDR3 sequences, 20% seen once. Source material: blood. All receptors derive from a man aged 18-30 years with Graves' hyperthyroidism.

The V call is TRBV2, the J call TRBJ2-5, with D possibly matching TRBD1 (6 bases). Looked up from germline, CDR1 is SNHLY and CDR2 is FYNNEI. V was pared by 10 bases and J by 0 bases, with 15 bases between. This CDR3 comprises 14 residues. This chain's CDR3 is CATMRRQDQETQYF. The DNA of the CDR3 is TGTGCCACCATGAGAAGACAGGACCAAGAGACCCAGTACTTC. The full variable domain, in which reference TRBV2 and TRBJ2-5 provide the parts outside the CDR3, is EPEVTQTPSHQVTQMGQEVILRCVPISNHLYFYWYRQILGQKVEFLVSFYNNEISEKSEIFDDQFSVERPDGSNFTLKIRSTKLEDSAMYFCATMRRQDQETQYFGPGTRLLVL.

This clonotype was found many times. The rearrangement uses TRBV28 and TRBJ1-5; TRBD1 matches 11 bases. The germline V gene encodes CDR1 MDHEN and CDR2 SYDVKM. This CDR3 comprises 16 residues. After removal of 1 base from V and 6 bases from J, the junction contained 5 bases not matched to a gene. This CDR3 reads CASSLFQGTGGQPQHF. For the CDR3, the DNA is TGTGCCAGCAGTTTATTTCAAGGGACAGGGGGTCAGCCCCAGCATTTT.

The table lists this clonotype with many counts. Here the CDR3 reads CASSQDLRTALYGYTF. The CDR3 DNA sequence: TGTGCCAGCAGCCAAGATCTTCGGACAGCGCTCTATGGCTACACCTTC. The genes are TRBV14 and TRBJ1-2, with TRBD1 as a possible D gene (6 bases). The germline V gene has CDR1 SGHDN and CDR2 FVKESK. Trimming left V 0 bases short and J 4 bases short, with 15 bases between. The CDR3 runs to 16 residues.

This clonotype was seen repeatedly, ten times or more. The chain couples TRBV6-1 to TRBJ2-5, with 14 nucleotides matching TRBD2. After removal of 7 bases from V and 3 bases from J, the junction contained 7 bases not matched to a gene. Germline-derived CDR1 and CDR2 are MNHNS and SASEGT. The CDR3 has 16 residues. In DNA, the CDR3 is TGTGCCAGCATACGACTAGCGGGGGGGATGGAAGAGACCCAGTACTTC. Encoded protein: CASIRLAGGMEETQYF.

This clonotype appeared many times. The chain couples TRBV20-1 to TRBJ1-5, with D unclear. V lost 4 bases, J lost 6 bases, and 19 bases lay in between. This CDR3 has 15 residues. CDR1 is DFQATT, CDR2 SNEGSKA, per germline (reference sequence). The CDR3 here is CSAKSTIGAAQPQHF. For the CDR3, the DNA is TGCAGTGCTAAGTCGACGATAGGAGCCGCTCAGCCCCAGCATTTT.

This clonotype occurred a few times. The chain employs TRBV4-1 and TRBJ2-2, with a weak D call TRBD1 (6 bases). The V and J ends lost 0 bases and 2 bases respectively, with 13 bases between them. The CDR3 totals 17 residues. Per the germline V gene, CDR1 is MGHRA and CDR2 is YSYEKL. In DNA, the CDR3 is TGCGCCAGCAGCCAAGATGATAGGACAGATAACACCGGGGAGCTGTTTTTT. Its translation is CASSQDDRTDNTGELFF.

This clonotype was picked up a small number of times. The gene calls are TRBV6-5 and TRBJ1-5; tentative D call: TRBD1 (5 bases). The CDR3 is made up of 15 amino acids. CDR1 and CDR2 (germline): MNHEY, SVGAGI. Trimming shortened V by 4 bases and J by 6 bases, and 16 bases separated the two germline ends. The CDR3 bases are TGTGCCAGCAGTTCAGGACCGTCGGGGGTTCAGCCCCAGCATTTT. Amino acids: CASSSGPSGVQPQHF.

This clonotype appeared many times. The chain combines TRBV25-1 with TRBJ1-2, with a possible D match to TRBD1 (6 bases). The CDR3 sequence is 15 residues long. V lost 8 bases and J lost 1, with 17 bases in between. Germline V gene sequence: CDR1 MGHDK, CDR2 SYGVNS. Here the CDR3 DNA reads TGTGCCAGCGGGCCCTCCGGGACACTTAACTATGGCTACACCTTC. The encoded protein is CASGPSGTLNYGYTF.

This clonotype was counted many times. The chain employs TRBV7-9 and TRBJ1-1; possible D gene TRBD1, 5 bases. V shed 0 bases and J shed 0 bases, with 11 bases lying between them. Germline loops: CDR1 SEHNR, CDR2 FQNEAQ (reference sequence). CDR3 length: 16 residues. CDR3 residues: CASSLAAGIMNTEAFF. The CDR3 DNA sequence: TGTGCCAGCAGCTTAGCTGCAGGGATAATGAACACTGAAGCTTTCTTT.